A single sample is the source of the 8 T cell receptor beta chains below, sequenced in a study of CD8+CD57+ T cells in acquired aplastic anemia. Profiles of TCR beta VDJ and CDR3 were generated from a genomic DNA template. TCRdb analysed the reads with MiXCR anew, one entry per CDR3 protein. The sample contains roughly 300,000 distinct CDR3 sequences, around three fifths of which appear only once. The sequenced material came from sorted CD4+, CD8+, or CD8+CD57+ T cells (not recorded which) from PBMCs. The receptors shown here come from a human donor with severe aplastic anemia or a healthy control (not recorded which).

The chain carries TRBV7-6 and TRBJ2-7; D ambiguous. Germline CDR1 is SGHVS and CDR2 is FNYEAQ. V gave up 1 base and J gave up 3 bases, with 10 bases separating them. The CDR3 runs to 14 residues. In DNA form, the CDR3 reads TGTGCCAGCAGCTTAGAACCCAACAGCTACGAGCAGTACTTC. Its protein is CASSLEPNSYEQYF.

In nucleotides, the CDR3 is TGCGCCGTCCGGGACAGCTCCTACGAGCAGTACTTC. Translating it yields CAVRDSSYEQYF. The chain recombines TRBV10-1 with TRBJ2-7; 7 positions agree with TRBD1. The trim removed 11 bases at V and 0 bases at J, leaving 4 bases unmatched. Germline V gene sequence: CDR1 WNHNN, CDR2 SYGVQD (reference sequence). The CDR3 covers 12 residues.

The genes are TRBV7-2 and TRBJ1-3; D is uncertain. Germline values: CDR1 SGHTA, CDR2 FQGNSA. This CDR3 is built from 14 residues. Trimming removed 2 bases at V and 1 base at J, with 6 bases between. The CDR3 is CASSLQHSGNTIYF. The CDR3 DNA follows: TGTGCCAGCAGCTTACAGCATTCTGGAAACACCATATATTTT.

This chain uses TRBV12-3 or TRBV12-4 with TRBJ2-7; TRBD1 agrees at 12 bases. The CDR3 loop spans 16 amino acids. V shed 6 bases, J shed 7 bases, and the junction held 13 bases outside the gene matches. The CDR3 DNA follows: TGTGCCAGCAGGCGGATCCTGGGACAGGGGGCGAGAGAGCAGTACTTC. Translating it yields CASRRILGQGAREQYF.

This clonotype was seen a handful of times. Without the conserved terminal phenylalanine or tryptophan, this CDR3 likely stems from a read error. The CDR3 spells CSASRTSGGETQYL. The CDR3 nucleotides read TGCAGTGCAAGCCGGACTAGCGGGGGGGAGACCCAGTACCTC. This chain joins TRBV20-1 and TRBJ2-5; 14 positions match TRBD2. Germline V gene data show CDR1 as DFQATT and CDR2 as SNEGSKA (reference sequence). There are 14 residues in the CDR3. Trimming took 6 bases from V and 5 from J; bases not matched to a gene: 5.

This clonotype was counted ten times or more. V gene TRBV12-3 or TRBV12-4 combines with J gene TRBJ2-7; 9 bases map to TRBD1. This CDR3 has 16 residues. J was trimmed by 3 bases and V by 3 bases; bases with no gene match: 9. CDR3 sequence: CASSFGTTGGHYEQYF. CDR3 in DNA: TGTGCCAGCAGTTTTGGCACGACAGGGGGACACTACGAGCAGTACTTC.

The genes are TRBV11-2 and TRBJ1-6; tentative D call: TRBD1 (5 bases). CDR1 SGHAT and CDR2 FQNNGV come from the germline V gene. The V end lost 5 bases, the J end lost 7 bases, and 21 bases lay between the germline ends. CDR3 length equals 17 residues. The CDR3 DNA follows: TGTGCCAGCAGCCAAGTGGAGGGCGGTCAGGGCAATTCACCCCTCCACTTT. Translation gives CASSQVEGGQGNSPLHF.

CDR3 loop: CASSSVSGSSYEQYF. The DNA of the CDR3 is TGTGCCAGCAGCTCTGTTAGCGGGAGCTCCTACGAGCAGTACTTC. The rearrangement joins TRBV7-2 to TRBJ2-7; 9 nucleotides agree with TRBD2. The junction had 4 bases not matched to a gene; V was cut back by 4 bases and J by 0 bases. CDR3 length equals 15 residues. Germline V gene lookup returns CDR1 SGHTA and CDR2 FQGNSA. Filled out from reference TRBV7-2 and TRBJ2-7, the complete variable domain reads GAGVSQSPSNKVTEKGKDVELRCDPISGHTALYWYRQSLGQGLEFLIYFQGNSAPDKSGLPSDRFSAERTGGSVSTLTIQRTQQEDSAVYLCASSSVSGSSYEQYFGPGTRLTVT.